This entry describes one T cell receptor beta chain. No antigen is known for it. This entry belongs to a study of T cell repertoires in cytomegalovirus infection. The study's findings and limits: Identification of carriers of CMV plus the relevant HLA was performed using cumulative public TCR beta family frequency. HLA-C-restricted CMV-specific TCR beta clonotypes were dominant in the ex vivo response.

There are 14 residues in the CDR3. Germline V gene data show CDR1 as MDHEN and CDR2 as SYDVKM. V was pared by 4 bases and J by 1 base, with 8 bases between. TCRdb used MiXCR to reprocess the reads, holding one entry per CDR3 protein. The sample yields about 89,000 distinct CDR3 sequences, approximately 32% seen once. The gene calls are TRBV28 and TRBJ1-5; no firm D call. The clonotype comes from a human donor in good health (CMV status not recorded). Some clones in this sample may be carry-over from other donors' samples. Material: CD8+ T cells from cultured PBMCs, obtained from culture after CMV antigen stimulation. The CDR3 here is CASSYHDSNQPQHF. The CDR3 DNA reads as TGTGCCAGCAGTTACCACGACAGCAATCAGCCCCAGCATTTT. Complete variable domain (other parts from reference TRBV28 and TRBJ1-5): DVKVTQSSRYLVKRTGEKVFLECVQDMDHENMFWYRQDPGLGLRLIYFSYDVKMKEKGDIPEGYSVSREKKERFSLILESASTNQTSMYLCASSYHDSNQPQHFGDGTRLSIL.